This T cell receptor beta chain was captured by sequencing in a study of blood T cell repertoires in COVID-19 (TCRdb year 2020). Background for the entire study: Samples from collaborators originated in the United States, Italy and Spain and spanned both the acute and convalescent phases of COVID-19. Where HLA class I and class II types were available, the types were taken from metadata supplied by the sample provider, not from assay-based typing. The material from the prospective study consisted of cDNA or gDNA derived from T cells, B-cell-depleted T cells, or PBMCs. Sample metadata almost always included a de-identified subject ID, COVID-19 status, age in years and sex. Samples came from the ongoing ImmuneRACE study (first 160 participants) plus 1,254 subjects from 6 global collaborators. The repertoires were released in a freely available public database intended as a resource for research on the immune response to SARS-CoV-2. Subjects who had been exposed to COVID-19, were actively infected with it, or had recovered from it provided the deeply sampled blood TCRbeta repertoires that made up the dataset. Here is what the overall study found, with its caveats: Clinical and demographic metadata were provided uncurated, with the amount varying by source and participant.

TCRbeta CDR3 regions were amplified from genomic DNA using the immunoSEQ Assay, a bias-controlled multiplex PCR. As for the authors' bioinformatics: Within the assay, amplification of reference gene primers was used to estimate how many nucleated cells each sample contained. To quantify the absolute abundance of each unique TCRbeta CDR3 rearrangement, sequence reads were collapsed and filtered. For each sample, productive Simpson clonality was calculated as the square root of Simpson's diversity index over productive rearrangements. Here the immuneACCESS table is served through TCRdb, limited to in-frame sequences with V and J called. Missing clones are a known gap in these copies; in checked studies unresolved V genes cover under half, and the rest lacks a known reason. Clone size and V and J calls were adopted from that table, with D and trimming inferred from the DNA. This sample gives fewer than 300,000 clones in total; 85% of them show up just once. Of the sample, roughly 13% is held by the ten largest clones.

The collaborating institutions used their own protocols to collect whole blood in K2EDTA tubes. For TCRbeta analysis, collaborators shipped samples in one of three forms: frozen whole blood, isolated PBMCs, or DNA extracted from either of those sample types. As encoded in the germline V gene, CDR1 is SQVTM while CDR2 is ANQGSEA. From its cysteine to its phenylalanine, the CDR3 spans 14 amino acids. Just CDR3 DNA is preserved here, 42 bases in frame from base 1. Clipping removes 3 bases from V and 5 bases from J, with 7 as the unmatched junction base count. On this clone itself: Its antigen target is currently unknown. No much larger clone exists at a distance of one base, and base qualities are not known.

Recombination connected TRBV29-1 to TRBJ2-5, and 9 bases in between align with TRBD1. Sample: peripheral blood. The clonotype originates from a human donor in a cohort sampled during active COVID-19. The sequence in DNA is TGCAGCGTTGAGGGACAGGGTGTTATGGAGACCCAGTACTTC. Translated, this is CSVEGQGVMETQYF.